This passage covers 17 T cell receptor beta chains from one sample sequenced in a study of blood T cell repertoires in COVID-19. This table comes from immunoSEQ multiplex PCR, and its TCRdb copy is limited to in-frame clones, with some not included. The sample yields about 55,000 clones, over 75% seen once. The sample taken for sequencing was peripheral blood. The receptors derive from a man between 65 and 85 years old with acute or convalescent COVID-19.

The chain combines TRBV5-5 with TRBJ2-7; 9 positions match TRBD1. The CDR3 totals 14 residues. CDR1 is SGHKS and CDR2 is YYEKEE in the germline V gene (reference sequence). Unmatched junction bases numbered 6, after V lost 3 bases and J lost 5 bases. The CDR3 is CASSSPGQGHEQYV. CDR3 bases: TGTGCCAGCAGCTCACCGGGACAGGGCCACGAGCAGTACGTC.

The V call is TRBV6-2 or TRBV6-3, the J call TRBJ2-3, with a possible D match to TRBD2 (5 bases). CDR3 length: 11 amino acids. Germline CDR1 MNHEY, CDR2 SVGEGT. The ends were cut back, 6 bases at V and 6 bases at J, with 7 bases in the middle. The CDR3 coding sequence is TGTGCCAGCAGCTGGACTGATACGCAGTATTTT. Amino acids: CASSWTDTQYF.

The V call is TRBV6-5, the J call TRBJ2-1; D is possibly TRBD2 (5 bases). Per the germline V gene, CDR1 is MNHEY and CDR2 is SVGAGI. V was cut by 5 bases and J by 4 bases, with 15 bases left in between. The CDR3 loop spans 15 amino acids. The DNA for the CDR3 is TGTGCCAGCAGTCCACTAGGGTGGGATTACAATGAGCAGTTCTTC. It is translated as CASSPLGWDYNEQFF.

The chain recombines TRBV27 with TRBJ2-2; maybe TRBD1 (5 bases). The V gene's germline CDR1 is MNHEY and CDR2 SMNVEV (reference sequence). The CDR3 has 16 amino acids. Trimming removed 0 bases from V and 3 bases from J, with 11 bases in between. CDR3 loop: CASSLSGQTYTGELFF. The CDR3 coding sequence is TGTGCCAGCAGTTTATCCGGACAAACTTACACCGGGGAGCTGTTTTTT.

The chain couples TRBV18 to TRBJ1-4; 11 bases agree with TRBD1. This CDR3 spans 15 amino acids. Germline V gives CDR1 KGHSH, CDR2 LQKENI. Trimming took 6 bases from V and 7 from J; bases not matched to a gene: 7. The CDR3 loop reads CASSPGQGASEKLFF. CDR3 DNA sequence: TGTGCCAGCTCTCCAGGACAGGGGGCGAGTGAAAAACTGTTTTTT.

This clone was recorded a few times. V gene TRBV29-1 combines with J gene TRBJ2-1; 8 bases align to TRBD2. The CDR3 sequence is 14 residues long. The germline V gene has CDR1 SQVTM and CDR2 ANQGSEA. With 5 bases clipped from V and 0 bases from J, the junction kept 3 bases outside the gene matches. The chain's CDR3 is CSVSRGGSYNEQFF. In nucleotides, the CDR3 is TGCAGCGTTTCCCGGGGGGGCTCCTACAATGAGCAGTTCTTC.

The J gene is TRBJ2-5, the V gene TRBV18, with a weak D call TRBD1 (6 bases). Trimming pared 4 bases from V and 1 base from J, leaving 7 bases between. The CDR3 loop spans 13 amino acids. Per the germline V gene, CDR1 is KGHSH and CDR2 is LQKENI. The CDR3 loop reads CASSRDTQETQYF. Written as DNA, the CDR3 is TGTGCCAGCTCACGGGACACCCAAGAGACCCAGTACTTC.

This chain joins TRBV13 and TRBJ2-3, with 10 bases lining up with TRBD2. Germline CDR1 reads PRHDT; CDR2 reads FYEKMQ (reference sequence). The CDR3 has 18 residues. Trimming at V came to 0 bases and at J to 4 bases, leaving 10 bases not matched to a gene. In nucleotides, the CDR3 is TGTGCCAGCAGCTTAGGCCATTCTAGCGGGGGCCCCCCAGATACGCAGTATTTT. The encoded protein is CASSLGHSSGGPPDTQYF.

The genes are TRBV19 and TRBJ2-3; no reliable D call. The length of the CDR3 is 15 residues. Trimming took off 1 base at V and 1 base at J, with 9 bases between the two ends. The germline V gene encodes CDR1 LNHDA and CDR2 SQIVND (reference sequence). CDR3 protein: CASSIGGGRTDTQYF. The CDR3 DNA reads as TGTGCCAGTAGTATAGGCGGCGGCCGCACAGATACGCAGTATTTT.

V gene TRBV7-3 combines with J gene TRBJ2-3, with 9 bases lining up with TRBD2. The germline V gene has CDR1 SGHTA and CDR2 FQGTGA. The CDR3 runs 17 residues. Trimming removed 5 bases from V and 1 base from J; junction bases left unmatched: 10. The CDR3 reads CASSPQTSGRRTDTQYF. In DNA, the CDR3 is TGTGCCAGCAGCCCTCAGACTAGCGGCAGACGCACAGATACGCAGTATTTT.

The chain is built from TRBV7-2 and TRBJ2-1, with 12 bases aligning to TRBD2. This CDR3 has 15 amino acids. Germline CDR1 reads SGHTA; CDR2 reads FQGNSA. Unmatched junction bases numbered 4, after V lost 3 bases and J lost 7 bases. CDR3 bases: TGTGCCAGCAGCTTGACTAGCGGGGGACCAAATGAGCAGTTCTTC. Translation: CASSLTSGGPNEQFF. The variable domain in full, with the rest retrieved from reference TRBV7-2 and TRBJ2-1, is GAGVSQSPSNKVTEKGKDVELRCDPISGHTALYWYRQSLGQGLEFLIYFQGNSAPDKSGLPSDRFSAERTGGSVSTLTIQRTQQEDSAVYLCASSLTSGGPNEQFFGPGTRLTVL.

CDR3 protein: CSARGGVGEQYV. Here the CDR3 DNA reads TGCAGCGCAAGGGGTGGGGTAGGCGAGCAGTACGTC. V and J are TRBV29-1 and TRBJ2-7, with a possible D match to TRBD1 (5 bases). Germline-derived CDR1 and CDR2 are SQVTM and ANQGSEA. Trimming took off 7 bases at V and 6 bases at J, with 16 bases between the two ends. The CDR3 is made up of 12 amino acids.

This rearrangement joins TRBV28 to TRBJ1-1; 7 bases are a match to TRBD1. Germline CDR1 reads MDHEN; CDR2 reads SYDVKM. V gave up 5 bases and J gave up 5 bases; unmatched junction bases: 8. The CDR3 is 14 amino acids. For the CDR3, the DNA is TGTGCCAGCAGTCGGGCAGGGGGACGTACTGAAGCTTTCTTT. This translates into CASSRAGGRTEAFF.

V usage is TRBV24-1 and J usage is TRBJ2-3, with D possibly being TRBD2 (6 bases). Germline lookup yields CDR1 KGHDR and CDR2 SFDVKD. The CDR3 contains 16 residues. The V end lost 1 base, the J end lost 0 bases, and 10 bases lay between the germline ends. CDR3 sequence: CATSDLGGASTDTQYF. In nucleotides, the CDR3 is TGTGCCACCAGTGATTTAGGAGGGGCCAGCACAGATACGCAGTATTTT.

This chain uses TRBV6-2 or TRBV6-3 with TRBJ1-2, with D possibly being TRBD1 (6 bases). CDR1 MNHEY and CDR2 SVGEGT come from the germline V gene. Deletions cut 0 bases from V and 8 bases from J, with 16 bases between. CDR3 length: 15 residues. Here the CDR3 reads CASSYSTGSVWGYTF. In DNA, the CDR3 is TGTGCCAGCAGTTACTCGACAGGTTCTGTTTGGGGCTACACCTTC.

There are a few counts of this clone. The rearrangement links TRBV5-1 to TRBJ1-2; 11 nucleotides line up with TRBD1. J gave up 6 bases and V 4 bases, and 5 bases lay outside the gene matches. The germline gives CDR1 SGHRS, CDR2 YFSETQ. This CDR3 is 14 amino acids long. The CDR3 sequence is CASSRDRGVDGYTF. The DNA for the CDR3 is TGCGCCAGCAGCCGGGACAGGGGGGTGGATGGCTACACCTTC.

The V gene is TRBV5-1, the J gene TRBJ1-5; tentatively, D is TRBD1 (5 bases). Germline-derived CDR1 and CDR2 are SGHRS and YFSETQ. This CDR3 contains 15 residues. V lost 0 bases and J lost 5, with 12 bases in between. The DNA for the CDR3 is TGCGCCAGCAGCTTGGTCGTGGGGCCGGATCAGCCCCAGCATTTT. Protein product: CASSLVVGPDQPQHF.